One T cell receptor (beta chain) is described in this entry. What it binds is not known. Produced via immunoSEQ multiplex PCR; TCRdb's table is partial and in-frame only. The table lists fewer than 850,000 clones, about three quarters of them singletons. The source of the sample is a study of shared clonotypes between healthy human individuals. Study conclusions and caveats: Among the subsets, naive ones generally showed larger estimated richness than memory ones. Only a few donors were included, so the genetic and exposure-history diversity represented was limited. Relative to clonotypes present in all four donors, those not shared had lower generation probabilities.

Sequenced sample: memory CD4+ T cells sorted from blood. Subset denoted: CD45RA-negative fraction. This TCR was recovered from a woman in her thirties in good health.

The DNA of the CDR3 is TGTGCCAGCAGCCAAGCAACAGGGGCTGGCTACACCTTC. This sequence encodes CASSQATGAGYTF. The V gene is TRBV27, the J gene TRBJ1-2, with 7 bases that match TRBD1. This CDR3 is 13 amino acids long. V gave up 6 bases and J gave up 7 bases; unmatched junction bases: 8. Per the germline V gene, CDR1 is MNHEY and CDR2 is SMNVEV (reference sequence).